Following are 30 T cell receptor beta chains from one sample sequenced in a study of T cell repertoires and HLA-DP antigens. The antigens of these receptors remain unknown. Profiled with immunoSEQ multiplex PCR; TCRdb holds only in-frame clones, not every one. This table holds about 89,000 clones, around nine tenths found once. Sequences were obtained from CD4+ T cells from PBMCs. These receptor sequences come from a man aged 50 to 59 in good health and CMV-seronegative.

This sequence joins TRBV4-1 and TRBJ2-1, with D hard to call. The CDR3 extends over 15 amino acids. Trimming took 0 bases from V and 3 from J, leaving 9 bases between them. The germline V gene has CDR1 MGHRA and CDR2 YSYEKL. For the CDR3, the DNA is TGCGCCAGCAGCCAAGATACCGGTTTCTACAATGAGCAGTTCTTC. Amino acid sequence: CASSQDTGFYNEQFF.

CDR3 region: CASSSKGRNTGELFF. In DNA, the CDR3 is TGTGCCAGCAGCTCCAAGGGGAGAAACACCGGGGAGCTGTTTTTT. The rearrangement links TRBV9 to TRBJ2-2, with D perhaps assigned TRBD1 or TRBD2 (5 bases each). Per germline, CDR1 SGDLS and CDR2 YYNGEE. V lost 4 bases and J 2 bases, leaving 12 bases between the germline ends. The CDR3 is 15 amino acids. The whole variable domain, filled in from reference TRBV9 and TRBJ2-2, reads DSGVTQTPKHLITATGQRVTLRCSPRSGDLSVYWYQQSLDQGLQFLIQYYNGEERAKGNILERFSAQQFPDLHSELNLSSLELGDSALYFCASSSKGRNTGELFFGEGSRLTVL.

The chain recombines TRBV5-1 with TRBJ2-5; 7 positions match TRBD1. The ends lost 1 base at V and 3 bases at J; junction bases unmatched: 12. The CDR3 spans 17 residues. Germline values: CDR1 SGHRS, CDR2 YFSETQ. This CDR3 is CASSLFGLGTAEETQYF. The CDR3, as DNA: TGCGCCAGCAGCTTGTTCGGTTTGGGGACAGCGGAAGAGACCCAGTACTTC. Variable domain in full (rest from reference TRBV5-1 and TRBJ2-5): KAGVTQTPRYLIKTRGQQVTLSCSPISGHRSVSWYQQTPGQGLQFLFEYFSETQRNKGNFPGRFSGRQFSNSRSEMNVSTLELGDSALYLCASSLFGLGTAEETQYFGPGTRLLVL.

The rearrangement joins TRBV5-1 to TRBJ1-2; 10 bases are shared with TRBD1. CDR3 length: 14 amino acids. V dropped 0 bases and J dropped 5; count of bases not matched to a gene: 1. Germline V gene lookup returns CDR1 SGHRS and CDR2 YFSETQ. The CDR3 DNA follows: TGCGCCAGCAGCTTGGAGGGACAGGGGTATGGCTACACCTTC. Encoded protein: CASSLEGQGYGYTF.

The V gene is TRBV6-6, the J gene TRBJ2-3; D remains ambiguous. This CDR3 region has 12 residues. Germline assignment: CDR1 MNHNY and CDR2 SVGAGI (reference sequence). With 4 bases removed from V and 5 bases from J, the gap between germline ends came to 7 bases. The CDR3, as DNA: TGTGCCAGCAGTTCCCGTGGAGATACGCAGTATTTT. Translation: CASSSRGDTQYF.

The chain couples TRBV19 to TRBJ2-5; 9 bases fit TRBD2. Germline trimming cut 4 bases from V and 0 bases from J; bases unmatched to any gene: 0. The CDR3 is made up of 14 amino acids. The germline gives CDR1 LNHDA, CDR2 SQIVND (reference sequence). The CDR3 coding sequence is TGTGCCAGTAGTAGGACTAGCGACCAAGAGACCCAGTACTTC. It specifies CASSRTSDQETQYF. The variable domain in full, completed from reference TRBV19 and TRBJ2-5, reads DGGITQSPKYLFRKEGQNVTLSCEQNLNHDAMYWYRQDPGQGLRLIYYSQIVNDFQKGDIAEGYSVSREKKESFPLTVTSAQKNPTAFYLCASSRTSDQETQYFGPGTRLLVL.

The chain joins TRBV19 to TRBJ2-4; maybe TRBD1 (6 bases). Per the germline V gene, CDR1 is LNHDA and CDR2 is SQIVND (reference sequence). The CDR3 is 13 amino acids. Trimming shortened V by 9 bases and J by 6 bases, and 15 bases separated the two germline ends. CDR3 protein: CASNNQQGNIQYF. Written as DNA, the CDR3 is TGTGCCAGCAATAACCAACAGGGAAACATTCAGTACTTC. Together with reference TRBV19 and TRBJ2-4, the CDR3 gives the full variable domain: DGGITQSPKYLFRKEGQNVTLSCEQNLNHDAMYWYRQDPGQGLRLIYYSQIVNDFQKGDIAEGYSVSREKKESFPLTVTSAQKNPTAFYLCASNNQQGNIQYFGAGTRLSVL.

The CDR3 nucleotides are TGTGCCAGCAGTGAAGCTGGCAGGGCAAACACCATATATTTT. It is translated as CASSEAGRANTIYF. The chain links TRBV6-1 to TRBJ1-3, with a tentative D call TRBD1 (5 bases). This CDR3 spans 14 amino acids. Germline assignment: CDR1 MNHNS and CDR2 SASEGT. Trimming took off 0 bases at V and 6 bases at J, with 9 bases between the two ends.

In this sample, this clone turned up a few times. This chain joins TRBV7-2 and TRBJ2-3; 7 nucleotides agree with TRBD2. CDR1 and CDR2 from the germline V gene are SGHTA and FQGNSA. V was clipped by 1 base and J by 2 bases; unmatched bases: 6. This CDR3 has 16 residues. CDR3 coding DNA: TGTGCCAGCAGCTTAGATTTCGCGGGAGCCACAGATACGCAGTATTTT. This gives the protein CASSLDFAGATDTQYF.

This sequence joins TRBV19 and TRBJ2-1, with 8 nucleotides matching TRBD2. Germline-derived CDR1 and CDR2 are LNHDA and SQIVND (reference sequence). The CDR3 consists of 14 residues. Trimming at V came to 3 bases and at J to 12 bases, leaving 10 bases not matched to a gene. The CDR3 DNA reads TGTGCCAGTAGTATTGAGCGGGGGCCCCGGAGGCAGTTCTTC. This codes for CASSIERGPRRQFF.

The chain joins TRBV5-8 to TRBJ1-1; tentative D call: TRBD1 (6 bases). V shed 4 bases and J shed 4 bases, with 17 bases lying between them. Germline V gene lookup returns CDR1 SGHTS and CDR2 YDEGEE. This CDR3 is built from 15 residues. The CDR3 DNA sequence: TGTGCCAGCAGCCCACAAGGATACAGGGCCACTGAAGCTTTCTTT. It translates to CASSPQGYRATEAFF.

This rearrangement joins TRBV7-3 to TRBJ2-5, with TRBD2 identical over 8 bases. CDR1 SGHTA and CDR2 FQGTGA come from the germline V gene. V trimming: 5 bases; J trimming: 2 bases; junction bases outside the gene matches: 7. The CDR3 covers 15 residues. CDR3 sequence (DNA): TGTGCCAGCAGCCACGGGACTAGGGGACAAGAGACCCAGTACTTC. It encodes CASSHGTRGQETQYF.

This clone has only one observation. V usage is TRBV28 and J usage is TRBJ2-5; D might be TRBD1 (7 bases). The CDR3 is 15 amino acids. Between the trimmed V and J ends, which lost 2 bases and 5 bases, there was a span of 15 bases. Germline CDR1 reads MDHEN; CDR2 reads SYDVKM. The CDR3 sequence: CASSLTGDSLETQYF. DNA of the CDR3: TGTGCCAGCAGTTTAACGGGGGACAGTCTTGAGACCCAGTACTTC.

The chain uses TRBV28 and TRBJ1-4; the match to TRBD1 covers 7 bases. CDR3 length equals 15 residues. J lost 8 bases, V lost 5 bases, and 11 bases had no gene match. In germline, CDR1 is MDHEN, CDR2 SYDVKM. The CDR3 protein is CASSPPSQGSEKLFF. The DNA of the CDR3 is TGTGCCAGCAGTCCCCCGTCACAGGGGAGCGAAAAACTGTTTTTT.

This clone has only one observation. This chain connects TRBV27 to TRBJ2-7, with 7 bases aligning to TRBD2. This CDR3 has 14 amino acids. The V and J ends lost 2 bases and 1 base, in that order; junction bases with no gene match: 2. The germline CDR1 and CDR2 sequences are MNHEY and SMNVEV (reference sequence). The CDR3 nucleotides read TGTGCCAGCAGTTTACAAGCGGGGTCCTACGAGCAGTACTTC. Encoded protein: CASSLQAGSYEQYF.

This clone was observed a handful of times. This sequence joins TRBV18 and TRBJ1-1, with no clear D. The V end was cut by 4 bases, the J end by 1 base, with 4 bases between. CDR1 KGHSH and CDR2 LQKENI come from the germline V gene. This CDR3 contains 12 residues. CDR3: CASSLQNTEAFF. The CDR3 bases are TGTGCCAGCTCACTACAGAACACTGAAGCTTTCTTT.

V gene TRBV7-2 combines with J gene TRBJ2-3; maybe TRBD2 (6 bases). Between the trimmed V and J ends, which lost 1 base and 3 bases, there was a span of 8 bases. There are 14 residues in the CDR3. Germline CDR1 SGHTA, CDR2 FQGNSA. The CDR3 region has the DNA TGTGCCAGCAGCTTAGATGGAGGGACAGATACGCAGTATTTT. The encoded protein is CASSLDGGTDTQYF.

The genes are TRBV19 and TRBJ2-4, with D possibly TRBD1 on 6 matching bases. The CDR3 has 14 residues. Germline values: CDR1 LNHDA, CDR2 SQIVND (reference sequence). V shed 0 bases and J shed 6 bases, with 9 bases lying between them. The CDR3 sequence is CASSIEGASNIQYF. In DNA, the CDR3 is TGTGCCAGTAGTATAGAGGGGGCGTCAAACATTCAGTACTTC. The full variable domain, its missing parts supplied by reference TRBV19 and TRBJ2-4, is DGGITQSPKYLFRKEGQNVTLSCEQNLNHDAMYWYRQDPGQGLRLIYYSQIVNDFQKGDIAEGYSVSREKKESFPLTVTSAQKNPTAFYLCASSIEGASNIQYFGAGTRLSVL.

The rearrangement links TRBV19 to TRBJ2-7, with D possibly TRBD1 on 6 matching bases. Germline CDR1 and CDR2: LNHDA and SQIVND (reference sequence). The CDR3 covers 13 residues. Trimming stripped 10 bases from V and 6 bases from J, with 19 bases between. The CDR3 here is CATSMAGDREQYF. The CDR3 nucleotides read TGTGCCACCTCGATGGCAGGGGATCGCGAGCAGTACTTC.

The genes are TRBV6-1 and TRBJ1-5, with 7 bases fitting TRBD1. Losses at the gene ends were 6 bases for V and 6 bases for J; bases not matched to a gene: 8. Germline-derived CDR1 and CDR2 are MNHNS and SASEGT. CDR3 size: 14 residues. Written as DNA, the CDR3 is TGTGCCAGCAGCGGAGAGGGGGCGATTCAGCCCCAGCATTTT. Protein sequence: CASSGEGAIQPQHF.

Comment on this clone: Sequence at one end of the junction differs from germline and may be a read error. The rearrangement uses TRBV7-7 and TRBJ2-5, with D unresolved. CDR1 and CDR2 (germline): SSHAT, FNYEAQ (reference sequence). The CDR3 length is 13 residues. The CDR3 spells CASSSDLKETQYF. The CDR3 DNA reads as TGTGCTAGCAGCTCGGACCTAAAAGAGACCCAGTACTTC.

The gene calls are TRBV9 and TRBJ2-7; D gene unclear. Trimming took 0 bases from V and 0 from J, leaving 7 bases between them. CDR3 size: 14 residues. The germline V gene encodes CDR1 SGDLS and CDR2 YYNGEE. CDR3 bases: TGTGCCAGCAGCGTAGGGCGACGCTCCTACGAGCAGTACTTC. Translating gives CASSVGRRSYEQYF.

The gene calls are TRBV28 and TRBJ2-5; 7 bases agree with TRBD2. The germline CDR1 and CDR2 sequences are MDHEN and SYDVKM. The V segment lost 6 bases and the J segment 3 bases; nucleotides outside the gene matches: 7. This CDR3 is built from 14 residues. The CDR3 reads CASRNPGREETQYF. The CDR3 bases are TGTGCCAGCAGGAACCCGGGGAGGGAAGAGACCCAGTACTTC.

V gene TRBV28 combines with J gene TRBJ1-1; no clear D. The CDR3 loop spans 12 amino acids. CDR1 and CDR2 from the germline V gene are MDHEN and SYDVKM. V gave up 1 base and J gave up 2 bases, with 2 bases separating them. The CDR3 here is CASSLLNTEAFF. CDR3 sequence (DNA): TGTGCCAGCAGTTTATTAAACACTGAAGCTTTCTTT.

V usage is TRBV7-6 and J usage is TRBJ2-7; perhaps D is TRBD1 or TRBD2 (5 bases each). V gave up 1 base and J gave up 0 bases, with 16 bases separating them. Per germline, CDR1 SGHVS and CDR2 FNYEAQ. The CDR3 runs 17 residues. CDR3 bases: TGTGCCAGCAGCTTAGGGGGGACGGGCACCAGCTCCTACGAGCAGTACTTC. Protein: CASSLGGTGTSSYEQYF.

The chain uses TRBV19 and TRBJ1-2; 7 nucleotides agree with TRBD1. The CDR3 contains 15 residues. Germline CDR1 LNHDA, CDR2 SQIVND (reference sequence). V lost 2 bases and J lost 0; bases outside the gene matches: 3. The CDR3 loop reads CASSILDRTNYGYTF. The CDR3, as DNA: TGTGCCAGTAGTATATTGGACAGGACTAACTATGGCTACACCTTC.

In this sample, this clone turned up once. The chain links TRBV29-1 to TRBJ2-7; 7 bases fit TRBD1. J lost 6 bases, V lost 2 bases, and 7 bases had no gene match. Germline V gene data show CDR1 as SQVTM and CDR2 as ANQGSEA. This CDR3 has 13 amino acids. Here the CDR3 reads CSVELNRGREQYF. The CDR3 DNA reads TGCAGCGTTGAATTAAACAGGGGTCGCGAGCAGTACTTC.

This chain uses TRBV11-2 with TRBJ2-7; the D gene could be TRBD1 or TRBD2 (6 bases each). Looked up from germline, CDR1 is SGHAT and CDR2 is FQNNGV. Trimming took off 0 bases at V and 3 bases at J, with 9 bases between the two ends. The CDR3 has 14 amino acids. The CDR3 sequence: CASSLEGGRYEQYF. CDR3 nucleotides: TGTGCCAGCAGCTTAGAGGGGGGCCGCTACGAGCAGTACTTC.

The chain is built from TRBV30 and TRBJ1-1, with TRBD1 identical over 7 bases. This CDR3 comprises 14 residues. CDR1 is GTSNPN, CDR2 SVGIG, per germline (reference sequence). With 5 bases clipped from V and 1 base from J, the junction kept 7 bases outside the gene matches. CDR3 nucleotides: TGTGCCTGGGGAAAACACAGGGGGAACACTGAAGCTTTCTTT. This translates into CAWGKHRGNTEAFF. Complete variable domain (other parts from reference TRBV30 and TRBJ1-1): SQTIHQWPATLVQPVGSPLSLECTVEGTSNPNLYWYRQAAGRGLQLLFYSVGIGQISSEVPQNLSASRPQDRQFILSSKKLLLSDSGFYLCAWGKHRGNTEAFFGQGTRLTVV.

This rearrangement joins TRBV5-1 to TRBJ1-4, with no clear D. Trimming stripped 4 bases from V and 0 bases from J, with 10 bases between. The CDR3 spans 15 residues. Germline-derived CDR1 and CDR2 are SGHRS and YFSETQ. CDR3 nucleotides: TGCGCCAGCAGCACCCAGCCCGCAACTAATGAAAAACTGTTTTTT. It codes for CASSTQPATNEKLFF.